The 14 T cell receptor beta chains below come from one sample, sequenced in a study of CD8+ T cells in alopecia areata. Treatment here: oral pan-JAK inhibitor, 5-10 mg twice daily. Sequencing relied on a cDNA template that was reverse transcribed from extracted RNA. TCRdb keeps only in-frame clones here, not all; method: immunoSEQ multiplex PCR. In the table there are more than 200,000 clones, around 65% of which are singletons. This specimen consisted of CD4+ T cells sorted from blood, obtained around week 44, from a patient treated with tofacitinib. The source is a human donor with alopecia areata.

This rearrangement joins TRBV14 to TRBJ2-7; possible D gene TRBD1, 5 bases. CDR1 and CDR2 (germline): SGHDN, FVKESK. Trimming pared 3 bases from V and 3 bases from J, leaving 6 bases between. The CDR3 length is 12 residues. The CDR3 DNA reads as TGTGCCAGCAGCCACGACAGCTACGAGCAGTACTTC. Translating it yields CASSHDSYEQYF.

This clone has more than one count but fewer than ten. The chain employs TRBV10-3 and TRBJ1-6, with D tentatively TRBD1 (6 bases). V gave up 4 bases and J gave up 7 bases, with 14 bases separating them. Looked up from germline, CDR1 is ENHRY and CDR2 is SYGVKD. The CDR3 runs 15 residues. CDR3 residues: CAISGIGQPNSPLHF. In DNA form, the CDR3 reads TGTGCCATCAGTGGAATCGGACAGCCAAATTCACCCCTCCACTTT.

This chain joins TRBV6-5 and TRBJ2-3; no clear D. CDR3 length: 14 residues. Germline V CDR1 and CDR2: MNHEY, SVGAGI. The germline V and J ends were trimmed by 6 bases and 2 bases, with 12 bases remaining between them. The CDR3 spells CASSRLPTTDTQYF. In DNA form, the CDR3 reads TGTGCCAGCAGCCGCCTACCGACCACAGATACGCAGTATTTT.

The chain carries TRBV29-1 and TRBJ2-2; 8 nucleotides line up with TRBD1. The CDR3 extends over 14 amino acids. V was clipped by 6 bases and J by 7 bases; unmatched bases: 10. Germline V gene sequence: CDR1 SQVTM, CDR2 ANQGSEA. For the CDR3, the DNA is TGCAGCGTCGGACCAGGGGGCTTCGACGGGGAGCTGTTTTTT. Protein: CSVGPGGFDGELFF.

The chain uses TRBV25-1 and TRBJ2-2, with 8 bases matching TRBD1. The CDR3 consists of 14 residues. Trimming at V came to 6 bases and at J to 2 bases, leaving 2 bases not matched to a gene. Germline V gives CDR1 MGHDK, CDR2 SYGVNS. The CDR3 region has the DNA TGTGCCAGCAGGGGGACAGGAAACACCGGGGAGCTGTTTTTT. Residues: CASRGTGNTGELFF.

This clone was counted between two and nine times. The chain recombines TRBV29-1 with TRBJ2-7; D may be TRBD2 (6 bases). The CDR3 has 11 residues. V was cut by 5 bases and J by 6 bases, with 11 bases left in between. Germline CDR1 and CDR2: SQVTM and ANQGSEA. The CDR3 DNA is TGCAGCGTTAAACCGGGAGTCGAGCAGTACTTC. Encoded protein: CSVKPGVEQYF.

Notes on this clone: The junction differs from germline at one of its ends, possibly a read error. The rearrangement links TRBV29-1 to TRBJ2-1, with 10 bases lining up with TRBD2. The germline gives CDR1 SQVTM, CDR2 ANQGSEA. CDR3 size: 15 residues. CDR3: CSVALAGALENAQFF. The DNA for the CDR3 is TGCAGCGTTGCCCTAGCGGGGGCTCTTGAGAATGCGCAGTTCTTC.

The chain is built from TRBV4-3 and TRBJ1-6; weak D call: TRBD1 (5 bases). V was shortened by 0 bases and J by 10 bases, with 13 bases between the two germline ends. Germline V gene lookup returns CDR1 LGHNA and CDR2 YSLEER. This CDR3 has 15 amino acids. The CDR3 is CASSQDRRGQSPLHF. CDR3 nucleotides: TGCGCCAGCAGCCAAGATCGAAGGGGCCAGTCACCCCTCCACTTT.

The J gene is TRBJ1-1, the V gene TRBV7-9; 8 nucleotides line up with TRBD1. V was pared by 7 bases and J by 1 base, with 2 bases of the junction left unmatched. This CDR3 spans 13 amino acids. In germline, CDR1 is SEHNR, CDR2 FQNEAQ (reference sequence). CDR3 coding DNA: TGTGCCAGCAATGGACAGGGGAACACTGAAGCTTTCTTT. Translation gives CASNGQGNTEAFF.

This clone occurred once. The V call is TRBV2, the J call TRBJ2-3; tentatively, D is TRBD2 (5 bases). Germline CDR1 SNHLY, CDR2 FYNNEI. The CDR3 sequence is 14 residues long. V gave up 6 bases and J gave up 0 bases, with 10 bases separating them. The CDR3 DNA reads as TGTGCCAGCAGATCCCTAGCTAGCACAGATACGCAGTATTTT. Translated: CASRSLASTDTQYF.

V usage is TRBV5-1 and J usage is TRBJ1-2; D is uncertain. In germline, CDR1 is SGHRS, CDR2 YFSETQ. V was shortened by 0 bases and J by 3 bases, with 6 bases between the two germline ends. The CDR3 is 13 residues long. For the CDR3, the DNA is TGCGCCAGCAGCTTGGGGCAGGACTATGGCTACACCTTC. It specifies CASSLGQDYGYTF.

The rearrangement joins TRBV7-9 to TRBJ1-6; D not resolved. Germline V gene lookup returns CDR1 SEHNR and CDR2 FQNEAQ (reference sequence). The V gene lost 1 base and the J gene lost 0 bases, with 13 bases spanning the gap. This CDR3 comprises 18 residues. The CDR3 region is CASSLGTGLTSYNSPLHF. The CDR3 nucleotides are TGTGCCAGCAGCTTAGGAACGGGTTTAACCTCCTATAATTCACCCCTCCACTTT.

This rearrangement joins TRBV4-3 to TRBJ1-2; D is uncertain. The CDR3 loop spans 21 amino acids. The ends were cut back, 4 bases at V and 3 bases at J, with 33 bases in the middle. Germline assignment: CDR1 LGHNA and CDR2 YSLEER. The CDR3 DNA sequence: TGCGCCAGCAGCCGAGAGCACCGCCTTGAGGGAGTCCGGGCTATTCACTATGGCTACACCTTC. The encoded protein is CASSREHRLEGVRAIHYGYTF.

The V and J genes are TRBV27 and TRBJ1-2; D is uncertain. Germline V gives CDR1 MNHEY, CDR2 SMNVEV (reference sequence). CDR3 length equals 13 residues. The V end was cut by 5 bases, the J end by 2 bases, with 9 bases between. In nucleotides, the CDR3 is TGTGCCAGCAGTCGGGAGAGAAACTATGGCTACACCTTC. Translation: CASSRERNYGYTF.